These T cell receptor beta chains were read from a single sample in a study of shared clonotypes between healthy human individuals. Profiled with immunoSEQ multiplex PCR; TCRdb holds only in-frame clones, not every one. The sample has roughly 810,000 clones; 96% are singletons. The source material was naive CD8+ T cells sorted from blood. The receptors here all came from a man aged 25 to 40 in good health. Each CDR3 is given with its conserved first and last residue. The D gene is left open where the match is weak. Some rows have no size entry. The others give once, few or many, or a class for an expanded clone.

V,D,size,J,CDR3,DNA
TRBV27,-,-,TRBJ2-2,CASSLGNTGELFF,TGTGCCAGCAGTTTGGGGAACACCGGGGAGCTGTTTTTT
TRBV6-5,-,-,TRBJ1-4,CASSSHQTTTNEKLFF,TGTGCCAGCAGTTCACACCAAACCACAACTAATGAAAAACTGTTTTTT
TRBV10-2,-,-,TRBJ2-3,CASSESTRTVAGTDTQYF,TGCGCCAGCAGTGAGTCCACGAGGACAGTGGCGGGCACAGATACGCAGTATTTT
TRBV9,TRBD2,-,TRBJ2-7,CASSRGGDEQYF,TGTGCCAGCAGCAGGGGAGGGGACGAGCAGTACTTC
TRBV21-1,-,-,TRBJ2-5,CASSKGRRQTQETQYF,TGTGCCAGCAGCAAAGGGCGCAGGCAGACACAAGAGACCCAGTACTTC
TRBV6-5,TRBD1,-,TRBJ2-7,CASRNRGRTYEQYF,TGTGCCAGCAGGAACAGGGGCCGGACCTACGAGCAGTACTTC
TRBV27,-,once,TRBJ1-4,CASMGQVNEKLFF,TGTGCCAGCATGGGACAAGTTAATGAAAAACTGTTTTTT
TRBV5-1,TRBD1,-,TRBJ2-6,CASSLEGAHLSGANVLTF,TGCGCCAGCAGTCTCGAGGGGGCGCACCTCTCTGGGGCCAACGTCCTGACTTTC
TRBV29-1,-,-,TRBJ2-1,CSVYRNEQFF,TGCAGCGTTTATAGAAATGAGCAGTTCTTC
TRBV7-9,-,once,TRBJ2-7,CASSKAPDRPYEQYF,TGTGCCAGCAGCAAAGCACCAGACAGGCCCTACGAGCAGTACTTC
TRBV18,-,-,TRBJ2-7,CASSWPGSSYEQYF,TGTGCCAGCTCATGGCCCGGGAGCTCCTACGAGCAGTACTTC
TRBV9,-,-,TRBJ2-1,CASNVGVNEQFF,TGTGCCAGCAACGTAGGGGTGAATGAGCAGTTCTTC
TRBV27,TRBD2,-,TRBJ2-7,CASCRTSGADYEQYF,TGTGCCAGCTGTCGGACTAGCGGAGCAGATTACGAGCAGTACTTC
TRBV5-1,TRBD2,few,TRBJ2-1,CASSFRASGRAGDEQFF,TGCGCCAGCAGCTTTAGGGCTAGCGGGAGGGCGGGCGATGAGCAGTTCTTC
TRBV7-6,-,-,TRBJ2-7,CASSLVQREQYF,TGTGCCAGCAGCTTAGTTCAGAGGGAGCAGTACTTC
TRBV7-8,TRBD1,once,TRBJ1-5,CASSSLTGTESNQPQHF,TGTGCCAGCAGCTCCCTGACAGGGACGGAGAGCAATCAGCCCCAGCATTTT
TRBV5-4,TRBD2,few,TRBJ2-7,CASSLGGGASYEQYF,TGTGCCAGCAGCTTGGGGGGAGGGGCGTCCTACGAGCAGTACTTC
TRBV5-1,-,-,TRBJ1-1,CASSLAAVGTEAFF,TGCGCCAGCAGCTTGGCGGCGGTCGGGACTGAAGCTTTCTTT
TRBV28,TRBD1,-,TRBJ2-7,CAVRDRPAYEQYF,TGTGCCGTCCGGGACAGGCCCGCCTACGAGCAGTACTTC
TRBV28,-,once,TRBJ2-7,CASTFEGGSSYEQYF,TGTGCCAGCACCTTCGAAGGAGGGAGCTCCTACGAGCAGTACTTC